Following are 32 T cell receptor beta chains from one sample sequenced in a study of regulatory T cells in long-lasting Graves disease. Arm-PCR of CDR3 regions and iRepertoire HTBI primers were the basis on which TCR beta libraries were built. TCRdb passed the multiplex PCR reads through MiXCR, listing each CDR3 protein once. The sample consists of 350,000 to 500,000 distinct CDR3 sequences, 14% of them appearing once. This sample's time point: newly diagnosed GD, antithyroid drugs for less than 3 months. The TCR library used RNA extracted from PBMCs. This same sample was also part of a study on T cells in Graves' hyperthyroidism and ophthalmopathy.

The specimen comprised peripheral blood mononuclear cells (PBMCs), sampled at new diagnosis, from a patient treated with antithyroid drugs. The receptors were sampled from a woman between 45 and 60 years old with Graves disease.

This clonotype was detected many times. This chain joins TRBV5-1 and TRBJ2-3; TRBD1 matches at 8 bases. Germline trimming cut 0 bases from V and 2 bases from J; bases unmatched to any gene: 2. CDR3 length: 15 amino acids. Germline CDR1 is SGHRS and CDR2 is YFSETQ. In DNA, the CDR3 is TGCGCCAGCAGCTTGGGGGACAGGCCCACAGATACGCAGTATTTT. It translates to CASSLGDRPTDTQYF. The full variable domain, its missing parts supplied by reference TRBV5-1 and TRBJ2-3, is KAGVTQTPRYLIKTRGQQVTLSCSPISGHRSVSWYQQTPGQGLQFLFEYFSETQRNKGNFPGRFSGRQFSNSRSEMNVSTLELGDSALYLCASSLGDRPTDTQYFGPGTRLTVL.

This clonotype was seen repeatedly, ten times or more. The chain is built from TRBV12-3 or TRBV12-4 and TRBJ2-5; weak D call: TRBD1 (6 bases). The ends were cut back, 1 base at V and 5 bases at J, with 11 bases in the middle. The CDR3 runs 14 residues. The CDR3 sequence is CASSLGRGHETQYF. CDR3 nucleotides: TGTGCCAGCAGTTTAGGTCGGGGACACGAGACCCAGTACTTC.

The table lists this clonotype with many counts. The chain uses TRBV6-1 and TRBJ2-5; TRBD1 matches at 7 bases. The V gene's germline CDR1 is MNHNS and CDR2 SASEGT. This CDR3 spans 14 amino acids. Trimming at V came to 5 bases and at J to 3 bases, leaving 6 bases not matched to a gene. CDR3 loop: CASSPPDRKETQYF. The CDR3 DNA follows: TGTGCCAGCAGTCCCCCGGACAGGAAAGAGACCCAGTACTTC.

This clonotype was detected only a few times. The rearrangement uses TRBV29-1 and TRBJ2-7; 9 nucleotides line up with TRBD2. This CDR3 has 18 residues. The trim removed 0 bases at V and 6 bases at J, leaving 18 bases unmatched. From germline, CDR1 is SQVTM and CDR2 ANQGSEA. The CDR3 DNA reads TGCAGCGTTGAAGACCCGCTTAATGGAGCGGGAGGAACGGGCGAGCAGTACTTC. Encoded protein: CSVEDPLNGAGGTGEQYF.

This clonotype has ten or more counts. The CDR3 spells CAISESMGQGSYEQYF. CDR3 coding DNA: TGTGCCATCAGTGAGTCAATGGGACAGGGGTCCTACGAGCAGTACTTC. The genes are TRBV10-3 and TRBJ2-7; 10 positions match TRBD1. This CDR3 spans 16 amino acids. The V gene's germline CDR1 is ENHRY and CDR2 SYGVKD. With 0 bases clipped from V and 1 base from J, the junction kept 3 bases outside the gene matches.

This clonotype was counted many times. The chain employs TRBV20-1 and TRBJ1-2; perhaps TRBD1 as D (5 bases). The germline V gene encodes CDR1 DFQATT and CDR2 SNEGSKA (reference sequence). The V end was cut by 1 base, the J end by 4 bases, with 13 bases between. The CDR3 is 14 residues long. The CDR3 protein is CSARGRQGSYGYTF. The CDR3 DNA reads TGCAGTGCTAGAGGGCGGCAGGGAAGCTATGGCTACACCTTC.

The chain employs TRBV10-1 and TRBJ2-7; 7 bases agree with TRBD1. Germline CDR1 and CDR2: WNHNN and SYGVQD (reference sequence). The CDR3 consists of 14 residues. Trimming cost V 5 bases and J 3 bases; bases outside gene matches: 7. The chain's CDR3 is CASSSDRDYYEQYF. The DNA for the CDR3 is TGCGCCAGCAGTAGTGACAGGGATTACTACGAGCAGTACTTC.

Many counts were recorded for this clonotype. The V and J genes are TRBV2 and TRBJ1-1, with 7 bases matching TRBD1. Trimming cost V 6 bases and J 8 bases; bases outside gene matches: 9. The CDR3 has 13 amino acids. The germline V gene has CDR1 SNHLY and CDR2 FYNNEI. As DNA, the CDR3 is TGTGCCAGCAGAACCACAGGGGCTGCGGAAGCTTTCTTT. It is translated as CASRTTGAAEAFF. The full variable domain, in which reference TRBV2 and TRBJ1-1 provide the parts outside the CDR3, is EPEVTQTPSHQVTQMGQEVILRCVPISNHLYFYWYRQILGQKVEFLVSFYNNEISEKSEIFDDQFSVERPDGSNFTLKIRSTKLEDSAMYFCASRTTGAAEAFFGQGTRLTVV.

This chain links TRBV27 with TRBJ2-7, with 8 bases lining up with TRBD2. Germline CDR1 reads MNHEY; CDR2 reads SMNVEV (reference sequence). V shed 4 bases and J 4 bases; nucleotides not matched to a gene: 6. This CDR3 spans 14 amino acids. CDR3 sequence: CASSSGTRPYEQYF. DNA for the CDR3: TGTGCCAGCAGTTCCGGGACTAGACCATACGAGCAGTACTTC.

This clonotype was counted many times. The gene calls are TRBV13 and TRBJ2-3; TRBD2 matches 8 bases. J lost 1 base, V lost 5 bases, and 14 bases had no gene match. The CDR3 is made up of 18 amino acids. From germline, CDR1 is PRHDT and CDR2 FYEKMQ (reference sequence). The CDR3 here is CASSPPTSGVLGTDTQYF. CDR3 DNA: TGTGCCAGCAGCCCACCAACTAGCGGCGTGTTAGGCACAGATACGCAGTATTTT.

The V gene is TRBV4-2, the J gene TRBJ2-3, with 8 bases lining up with TRBD2. Germline lookup yields CDR1 LGHNA and CDR2 YNFKEQ. CDR3 length: 17 residues. V lost 0 bases to trimming and J lost 5 bases; unmatched junction nucleotides: 10. The CDR3 DNA reads as TGTGCCAGCAGCCAAGAACCCCGGGAGGGTGTTCGAGATACGCAGTATTTT. Its protein is CASSQEPREGVRDTQYF.

Details on this clonotype: One end of the junction does not line up with germline, which may come from a read error. V usage is TRBV5-1 and J usage is TRBJ2-3; D may be TRBD1 (5 bases). CDR3 size: 16 residues. Germline V gene sequence: CDR1 SGHRS, CDR2 YFSETQ. This CDR3 is CASSPGSASSTDPQYF. The DNA for the CDR3 is TGCGCCAGCAGCCCAGGGTCAGCTTCATCCACAGATCCGCAGTATTTT.

This clonotype appeared a few times. CDR3 sequence: CASSEFFGNTIYF. The DNA of the CDR3 is TGTGCCAGCAGTGAATTTTTTGGAAACACCATATATTTT. This rearrangement joins TRBV27 to TRBJ1-3; D remains ambiguous. The germline CDR1 and CDR2 sequences are MNHEY and SMNVEV (reference sequence). V lost 5 bases, J lost 3 bases, and 8 bases lay in between. The CDR3 runs to 13 residues.

This clonotype has just a few counts. V is TRBV6-5 and J is TRBJ2-5, with 13 bases matching TRBD2. V shed 0 bases and J 2 bases; nucleotides not matched to a gene: 12. The CDR3 spans 20 residues. Germline V lookup: CDR1 MNHEY, CDR2 SVGAGI. The DNA for the CDR3 is TGTGCCAGCAGTTACTCACCCGGACTAGCGGGAGCTTCTGAGCAAGAGACCCAGTACTTC. It translates to CASSYSPGLAGASEQETQYF.

The chain links TRBV5-1 to TRBJ1-5; D may be TRBD1 (5 bases). There are 15 residues in the CDR3. Germline CDR1 and CDR2: SGHRS and YFSETQ. V was cut by 4 bases and J by 0 bases, with 11 bases left in between. The CDR3 DNA follows: TGCGCCAGCAGCCTCGGCGACAGTAGCAATCAGCCCCAGCATTTT. This codes for CASSLGDSSNQPQHF.

J is TRBJ2-1 and V is TRBV19, with a weak D call TRBD1 (5 bases). The CDR3 consists of 13 residues. The V gene's germline CDR1 is LNHDA and CDR2 SQIVND (reference sequence). Trimming pared 9 bases from V and 3 bases from J, leaving 12 bases between. This CDR3 is CASETGFYNEQFF. The CDR3 nucleotides are TGTGCCAGCGAAACAGGATTCTACAATGAGCAGTTCTTC.

This clonotype was counted between two and nine times. J is TRBJ1-1 and V is TRBV10-3, with 7 bases lining up with TRBD1. V shed 3 bases and J 3 bases; nucleotides not matched to a gene: 1. The CDR3 loop spans 13 amino acids. Germline V CDR1 and CDR2: ENHRY, SYGVKD. The CDR3 DNA reads as TGTGCCATCAGTGATACAGGGGACACTGAAGCTTTCTTT. Its translation: CAISDTGDTEAFF.

The V gene is TRBV18, the J gene TRBJ1-2; D call uncertain. Per the germline V gene, CDR1 is KGHSH and CDR2 is LQKENI. V shed 6 bases and J shed 1 base, with 15 bases lying between them. The CDR3 runs to 15 residues. The CDR3 reads CASSSGGQNNYGYTF. DNA of the CDR3: TGTGCCAGCTCCTCCGGCGGGCAGAATAACTATGGCTACACCTTC.

V gene TRBV7-2 combines with J gene TRBJ2-3, with TRBD2 matching 8 bases. This CDR3 region has 18 residues. Germline V CDR1 and CDR2: SGHTA, FQGNSA. V trimming: 2 bases; J trimming: 6 bases; junction bases outside the gene matches: 16. Here the CDR3 DNA reads TGTGCCAGCAGCTTACGGAGGATCGTTGTCGGGAGGGGGGATACGCAGTATTTT. The encoded protein is CASSLRRIVVGRGDTQYF.

In its sample, this clonotype was seen a few times. The chain employs TRBV5-1 and TRBJ2-3, with D possibly being TRBD2 (6 bases). Germline assignment: CDR1 SGHRS and CDR2 YFSETQ. The CDR3 has 16 residues. V lost 5 bases and J 2 bases, leaving 18 bases between the germline ends. CDR3 loop: CASRLEAGGYTDTQYF. CDR3 in DNA: TGCGCCAGCAGGCTTGAAGCCGGGGGATACACAGATACGCAGTATTTT.

This clonotype occurred many times. The chain joins TRBV6-2 or TRBV6-3 to TRBJ2-3; D is perhaps TRBD2 (6 bases). Trimming stripped 0 bases from V and 2 bases from J, with 15 bases between. The CDR3 totals 17 residues. Germline V gene sequence: CDR1 MNHEY, CDR2 SVGEGT. The DNA of the CDR3 is TGTGCCAGCAGTTACTCGTCCCAGGGAGGCCCCACAGATACGCAGTATTTT. It translates to CASSYSSQGGPTDTQYF.

The table lists this clonotype with many counts. The chain uses TRBV6-1 and TRBJ1-5, with a weak D call TRBD1 (5 bases). The V gene lost 6 bases and the J gene lost 0 bases, with 15 bases spanning the gap. This CDR3 is 16 amino acids long. Germline-derived CDR1 and CDR2 are MNHNS and SASEGT. CDR3 loop: CASSDGGLYSNQPQHF. The CDR3 DNA sequence: TGTGCCAGCAGCGACGGGGGTCTATATAGCAATCAGCCCCAGCATTTT.

This clonotype has a count of ten or more. CDR3 residues: CASKRGTWDRSYNEQFF. CDR3 coding DNA: TGCGCCAGCAAGCGGGGTACGTGGGATAGGTCCTACAATGAGCAGTTCTTC. The V and J genes are TRBV5-1 and TRBJ2-1; 7 bases map to TRBD2. CDR3 size: 17 residues. Germline trimming cut 6 bases from V and 1 base from J; bases unmatched to any gene: 13. From germline, CDR1 is SGHRS and CDR2 YFSETQ.

The chain carries TRBV29-1 and TRBJ2-2; D ambiguous. Deletions cut 1 base from V and 1 base from J, with 4 bases between. CDR3 length: 13 amino acids. Germline CDR1 SQVTM, CDR2 ANQGSEA. CDR3 in DNA: TGCAGCGTTGAAGCAGGGAACACCGGGGAGCTGTTTTTT. It yields the protein CSVEAGNTGELFF.

Many counts were recorded for this clonotype. This sequence joins TRBV2 and TRBJ2-3; 9 bases align to TRBD2. The CDR3 runs 18 residues. CDR1 is SNHLY, CDR2 FYNNEI, per germline. Trimming cost V 8 bases and J 3 bases; bases outside gene matches: 18. The CDR3 DNA reads as TGTGCCAGCTGGGGTGCGGGAGGGCCACAAAGGTTGACAGATACGCAGTATTTT. It codes for CASWGAGGPQRLTDTQYF.

This clonotype was counted between two and nine times. CDR3 protein: CASSSDGLPGYEQYF. The CDR3 DNA follows: TGTGCCAGCAGCTCCGATGGACTGCCCGGTTACGAGCAGTACTTC. This chain uses TRBV7-3 with TRBJ2-7; tentative D call: TRBD2 (5 bases). Trimming stripped 4 bases from V and 4 bases from J, with 17 bases between. CDR1 and CDR2 from the germline V gene are SGHTA and FQGTGA. The CDR3 extends over 15 amino acids.

This clonotype was seen at least ten times. The chain couples TRBV5-1 to TRBJ1-1; D is undetermined. Trimming removed 0 bases from V and 4 bases from J, with 7 bases in between. CDR1 and CDR2 (germline): SGHRS, YFSETQ. CDR3 length: 13 amino acids. In nucleotides, the CDR3 is TGCGCCAGCAGCTTGGTTGAGGGCACTGAAGCTTTCTTT. Encoded protein: CASSLVEGTEAFF.

V usage is TRBV18 and J usage is TRBJ2-1, with a tentative D call TRBD1 (5 bases). The CDR3 consists of 19 residues. Germline assignment: CDR1 KGHSH and CDR2 LQKENI. The ends were cut back, 3 bases at V and 0 bases at J, with 21 bases in the middle. The CDR3 bases are TGTGCCAGCTCACCCCCCCAGACCAGACAGAACAGCTCCTACAATGAGCAGTTCTTC. This encodes CASSPPQTRQNSSYNEQFF.

The chain carries TRBV12-3 or TRBV12-4 and TRBJ2-7; 7 bases are shared with TRBD2. The CDR3 runs to 16 residues. Unmatched junction bases numbered 16, after V lost 5 bases and J lost 6 bases. Here the CDR3 DNA reads TGTGCCAGCAGTCCAAGTGCGGGCGCGGGAGAATTCGAGCAGTACTTC. Amino acids: CASSPSAGAGEFEQYF.

This clonotype has at least ten counts. The chain joins TRBV2 to TRBJ2-6; D is possibly TRBD1 (6 bases). The CDR3 is made up of 16 amino acids. CDR1 SNHLY and CDR2 FYNNEI come from the germline V gene. Trimming shortened V by 4 bases and J by 3 bases, and 13 bases separated the two germline ends. CDR3 protein: CASSGDRFVGANVLTF. In DNA, the CDR3 is TGTGCCAGCAGTGGAGACAGGTTCGTTGGGGCCAACGTCCTGACTTTC. The whole variable domain, filled in from reference TRBV2 and TRBJ2-6, reads EPEVTQTPSHQVTQMGQEVILRCVPISNHLYFYWYRQILGQKVEFLVSFYNNEISEKSEIFDDQFSVERPDGSNFTLKIRSTKLEDSAMYFCASSGDRFVGANVLTFGAGSRLTVL.

This clonotype was counted a few times. This chain uses TRBV5-1 with TRBJ2-1; 9 bases map to TRBD2. J was trimmed by 0 bases and V by 0 bases; bases with no gene match: 10. This CDR3 has 19 amino acids. Germline loops: CDR1 SGHRS, CDR2 YFSETQ. The CDR3 DNA sequence: TGCGCCAGCAGCTTGGCCGTCGCGGGAGGGCCGTCCTCCTACAATGAGCAGTTCTTC. The encoded protein is CASSLAVAGGPSSYNEQFF.

This clonotype appeared a few times. The gene calls are TRBV6-1 and TRBJ2-1; 16 nucleotides agree with TRBD2. Germline-derived CDR1 and CDR2 are MNHNS and SASEGT. The CDR3 extends over 14 amino acids. V was pared by 6 bases and J by 12 bases, with 5 bases of the junction left unmatched. The CDR3 DNA is TGTGCCAGCAGGACCGGGACTAGCGGGAGGGGGCAGTTCTTC. Amino acid sequence: CASRTGTSGRGQFF.